This T cell receptor beta chain was captured in a study of PD-L1 blockade in urothelial cancer. Study details: Males with urothelial cancer arising in the bladder constituted most of the 29 patients.

The V segment lost 0 bases and the J segment 4 bases; nucleotides outside the gene matches: 6. This CDR3 has 18 residues. The germline gives CDR1 SGHRS, CDR2 YFSETQ. The protocol was immunoSEQ multiplex PCR, while the TCRdb copy is restricted to in-frame clones and leaves out a portion. Of fewer than 85,000 clones listed, roughly 89% are singletons. Time point reported: pretreatment peripheral blood. Pretreatment and on-treatment samples were taken, numbering 1 to 8 per patient. This clonotype was obtained from a woman in her 70s with urothelial cancer. This sequence joins TRBV5-1 and TRBJ2-5; 16 bases fit TRBD2. The specimen comprised PBMCs, sampled around atezolizumab (anti-PD-L1) treatment. CDR3 coding DNA: TGCGCCAGCAGCTTGGAGGGGACTAGCGGGGGGGCCGGAGAGACCCAGTACTTC. Translated: CASSLEGTSGGAGETQYF.